Given below is one TCR beta chain in context. This table comes from immunoSEQ multiplex PCR, and its TCRdb copy is limited to in-frame clones, with some not included. The sample holds some 430,000 clones, roughly 87% seen once. This sample is drawn from a study of blood T cell repertoires in COVID-19. Participants were placed into cohorts based on the clinical history they reported. The specimen sequenced was PBMCs or T cells enriched from blood (not recorded which). The sequence derives from a man aged 18 to 29 who had recovered from COVID-19.

The CDR3 is CASSSGTSGNTIYF. As DNA, the CDR3 is TGTGCCAGCAGTTCAGGAACCTCTGGAAACACCATATATTTT. V and J are TRBV28 and TRBJ1-3; D is ambiguous. The V gene lost 4 bases and the J gene lost 0 bases, with 7 bases spanning the gap. This CDR3 contains 14 residues. CDR1 is MDHEN and CDR2 is SYDVKM in the germline V gene.